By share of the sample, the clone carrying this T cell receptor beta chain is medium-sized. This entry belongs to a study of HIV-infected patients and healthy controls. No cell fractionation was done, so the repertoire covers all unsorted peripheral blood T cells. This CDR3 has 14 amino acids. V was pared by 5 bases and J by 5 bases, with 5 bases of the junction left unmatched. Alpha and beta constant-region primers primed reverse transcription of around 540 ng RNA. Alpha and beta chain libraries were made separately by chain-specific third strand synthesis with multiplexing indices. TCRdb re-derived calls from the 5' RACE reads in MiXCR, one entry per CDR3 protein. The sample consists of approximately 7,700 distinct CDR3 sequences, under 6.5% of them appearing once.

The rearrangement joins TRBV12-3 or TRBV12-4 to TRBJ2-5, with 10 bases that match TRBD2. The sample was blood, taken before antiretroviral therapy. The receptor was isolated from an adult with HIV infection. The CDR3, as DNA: TGTGCCAGCAGTAGCGGGGGGGCCGGGGAGACCCAGTACTTC. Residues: CASSSGGAGETQYF.